Sequencing of this T cell receptor beta chain was carried out in a study of control samples from healthy donors and cancer patients. The data were produced by immunoSEQ multiplex PCR, yet TCRdb's version contains in-frame clones alone and is incomplete. The repertoire has 150,000 to 180,000 clones, approximately 94% of them found once; the top ten carry about 5.2%. The CDR3 length is 13 residues. Trimming took 1 base from V and 3 from J, leaving 7 bases between them. The germline V gene encodes CDR1 SGHNT and CDR2 YYREEE (reference sequence). This clone has a single count. This receptor was identified in a man aged 35 to 55 in good health. V gene TRBV5-4 combines with J gene TRBJ1-2, with D unresolved. Material: blood. The CDR3 spells CASSLPRDYGYTF. The CDR3 DNA reads TGTGCCAGCAGCTTGCCCAGAGACTATGGCTACACCTTC. The entire variable domain, with the rest obtained from reference TRBV5-4 and TRBJ1-2, is as follows: ETGVTQSPTHLIKTRGQQVTLRCSSQSGHNTVSWYQQALGQGPQFIFQYYREEENGRGNFPPRFSGLQFPNYSSELNVNALELDDSALYLCASSLPRDYGYTFGSGTRLTVV.